This T cell receptor beta chain emerged from a study of blood T cell repertoires in COVID-19 (dated by TCRdb to 2020 to 2021). Turning to the overall study: Samples from collaborators originated in the United States, Italy and Spain and spanned both the acute and convalescent phases of COVID-19. Where available, HLA class I and class II types were obtained from metadata supplied by the sample provider rather than from assay-based typing. The dataset comprised deeply sampled blood TCRbeta repertoires from subjects exposed to, actively infected with, or recovered from COVID-19. The material from the prospective study consisted of cDNA or gDNA derived from T cells, B-cell-depleted T cells, or PBMCs. The samples were drawn from two sources: the first 160 participants of the ongoing ImmuneRACE study, and 950 to 1,500 subjects contributed by 6 global collaborators. The repertoires were released in a freely available public database meant as a resource for research on the immune response to SARS-CoV-2. Sample metadata almost always included a de-identified subject ID, COVID-19 status, age in years and sex.

With regard to this clone: Its antigen is unknown. The sample holds no much larger clone one base away, and base qualities are not on file.

Enrolling through a virtual design, the prospective study's participants ranged in age from roughly 18 to 100 years and lived across some 22 United States geographic areas. In the prospective study, participants were assigned to cohorts based on the clinical history participants reported in a screening survey and a study questionnaire. In the prospective study, whole blood, serum and a nasopharyngeal or oropharyngeal swab were collected from each participant by mobile phlebotomists. Over a 2-month period, participants in the prospective study had the option of providing additional blood draws and questionnaires. Before DNA extraction, prospective study blood samples were shipped either frozen or at room temperature. Findings and caveats that apply to the study as a whole: The amount of clinical and demographic metadata varied by source and participant and was provided uncurated.

The immunoSEQ Assay, a bias-controlled multiplex PCR, was used to amplify TCRbeta CDR3 regions from genomic DNA. As for the original processing: Nucleated cell counts per sample were estimated from amplification of reference gene primers within the assay. To quantify the absolute abundance of each unique TCRbeta CDR3 rearrangement, sequence reads were collapsed and filtered. Productive Simpson clonality was computed per sample as the square root of Simpson's diversity index over productive rearrangements. This immuneACCESS table, as held by TCRdb, lists in-frame sequences with V and J called but not all clones. Of the missing ones, under half trace to an unresolved V gene in checked studies; the others have no known cause. From that table come the V and J calls and clone size; the DNA was used to work out D and trimming. In all, the sample holds roughly 250,000 clones, and approximately 90% of those were seen once. Of the sample, roughly 6% falls within the top ten clones.

This TCR derives from a woman under 40 with acute COVID-19. Sequenced sample: PBMCs or T cells enriched from blood (not recorded which).

CDR3 protein: CASSPPATRNGYTF. At the DNA level, the sequence is TGTGCCAGCTCACCACCTGCGACAAGAAATGGCTACACCTTC. The chain uses TRBV18 and TRBJ1-2; the D segment cannot be called with confidence. The V and J ends are trimmed by 0 bases and 6 bases, leaving 11 bases between them. From cysteine to phenylalanine, the CDR3 is 14 amino acids long. Just the 42-base CDR3 DNA is kept, in frame starting at base 1. CDR1 is given as KGHSH and CDR2 as LQKENI, both from the germline V gene.